This T cell receptor beta chain came from a study of T-cell reconstitution after alpha-beta-depleted transplantation in children. General study points: Reportedly, only several hundred clones from non-depleted graft cells drove alpha-beta T-cell counts at about two months.

During its preparation, the TCRbeta library received unique molecular identifiers. TCRdb independently ran MiXCR on the PCR reads; one entry per CDR3 protein. In the table there are 200,000 or so distinct CDR3 sequences, roughly 6% of which are singletons. CDR1 SGHTA and CDR2 FQGNSA come from the germline V gene. This CDR3 is 14 amino acids long. V was pared by 1 base and J by 7 bases, with 10 bases between. This clonotype came up many times. What it recognizes is unknown. This chain joins TRBV7-2 and TRBJ2-2; tentatively, D is TRBD2 (6 bases). Sequencing used PBMCs, obtained before TCRalphabeta/CD19-depleted stem cell transplant. This TCR came from a girl under two years old with combined immunodeficiency, due to receive a stem cell transplant. The CDR3 loop reads CASSLGGVNGELFF. In DNA form, the CDR3 reads TGTGCCAGCAGCTTAGGCGGGGTGAACGGGGAGCTGTTTTTT.